These 30 T cell receptor beta chains originate from one sample sequenced in a study of graft-versus-host responses after intestinal transplantation. Their antigen targets remain unknown. Repertoires were generated with immunoSEQ multiplex PCR, while TCRdb's copy carries only in-frame clones and drops some. The table has 90,000 to 130,000 clones, 85% to 95% seen once. This material consisted of unstimulated CD4+ T cells sorted from spleen or lymph node cells, taken before transplant. These receptors were obtained from a human donor who was the organ donor for an intestinal transplant.

The CDR3 here is CASSPSGTRSTDTQYF. CDR3 DNA sequence: TGTGCCAGCAGCCCTTCCGGGACACGAAGCACAGATACGCAGTATTTT. The chain links TRBV7-2 to TRBJ2-3; tentatively, D is TRBD1 (6 bases). From germline, CDR1 is SGHTA and CDR2 FQGNSA. The CDR3 runs 16 residues. V was shortened by 5 bases and J by 0 bases, with 15 bases between the two germline ends.

The genes are TRBV28 and TRBJ2-1; D remains ambiguous. CDR3 length: 14 residues. Germline lookup yields CDR1 MDHEN and CDR2 SYDVKM. Trimming took off 11 bases at V and 0 bases at J, with 14 bases between the two ends. The CDR3 spells CAYGRSSSYNEQFF. CDR3 DNA: TGTGCCTATGGCAGGTCAAGCTCCTACAATGAGCAGTTCTTC.

The genes are TRBV6-4 and TRBJ2-7; 15 nucleotides line up with TRBD2. J gave up 4 bases and V 6 bases, and 13 bases lay outside the gene matches. The CDR3 spans 18 residues. Germline V gene lookup returns CDR1 MRHNA and CDR2 SNTAGT. For the CDR3, the DNA is TGTGCCAGCAGGCTCAGGACTAGCGGGAGGGCCCCCAGTTACGAGCAGTACTTC. The encoded protein is CASRLRTSGRAPSYEQYF.

The chain employs TRBV29-1 and TRBJ2-3; D call uncertain. This CDR3 has 13 residues. V lost 4 bases and J 3 bases, leaving 11 bases between the germline ends. Germline CDR1 is SQVTM and CDR2 is ANQGSEA. The CDR3 sequence: CSVASGLTDTQYF. In DNA form, the CDR3 reads TGCAGCGTTGCTTCCGGGTTGACAGATACGCAGTATTTT.

The genes are TRBV6-4 and TRBJ2-7, with D perhaps matching TRBD2 (5 bases). The V gene lost 6 bases and the J gene lost 2 bases, with 11 bases spanning the gap. Germline V gene lookup returns CDR1 MRHNA and CDR2 SNTAGT. The CDR3 sequence is 13 residues long. CDR3 sequence reads: CASRAGVPYEQYF. DNA of the CDR3: TGTGCCAGCAGGGCCGGGGTCCCCTACGAGCAGTACTTC.

This sequence joins TRBV7-9 and TRBJ1-4, with D unclear. Germline CDR1 reads SEHNR; CDR2 reads FQNEAQ (reference sequence). The CDR3 has 13 residues. V was pared by 5 bases and J by 7 bases, with 11 bases between. The CDR3 coding sequence is TGTGCCAGCAGCCCCCGGCCGACTGAAAAACTGTTTTTT. Protein sequence: CASSPRPTEKLFF.

The chain has TRBV10-1 and TRBJ1-2, with D maybe TRBD1 (6 bases). Germline values: CDR1 WNHNN, CDR2 SYGVQD (reference sequence). This CDR3 region has 15 residues. Trimming removed 6 bases at V and 5 bases at J, with 19 bases between. The CDR3 loop is CASRRGGTERYGYTF. CDR3 bases: TGCGCCAGCAGACGAGGGGGAACGGAGAGGTATGGCTACACCTTC.

This clone appeared once. As DNA, the CDR3 is TGTGCCTGGAGTGTTCAAAAAGAGACCCAGTACTTC. As protein: CAWSVQKETQYF. V is TRBV30 and J is TRBJ2-5; no definite D call. The V end lost 0 bases, the J end lost 3 bases, and 5 bases lay between the germline ends. The CDR3 extends over 12 amino acids. The germline gives CDR1 GTSNPN, CDR2 SVGIG (reference sequence).

This clone was picked up a small number of times. The genes are TRBV6-1 and TRBJ1-4; 7 bases align to TRBD1. J was trimmed by 4 bases and V by 1 base; bases with no gene match: 3. The CDR3 runs 15 residues. CDR1 and CDR2 from the germline V gene are MNHNS and SASEGT. CDR3 protein: CASSEVGQRNEKLFF. In nucleotides, the CDR3 is TGTGCCAGCAGTGAAGTGGGACAGCGTAATGAAAAACTGTTTTTT.

The chain joins TRBV29-1 to TRBJ2-1, with 9 bases identical to TRBD2. Germline CDR1 reads SQVTM; CDR2 reads ANQGSEA. V was pared by 7 bases and J by 7 bases, with 8 bases of the junction left unmatched. CDR3 length equals 13 residues. The CDR3 nucleotides are TGCAGCGCCTCGACTAGCGGAGGGAATGAGCAGTTCTTC. Translating gives CSASTSGGNEQFF.

The chain is built from TRBV5-1 and TRBJ1-1; no reliable D call. The germline V gene encodes CDR1 SGHRS and CDR2 YFSETQ. The CDR3 is 14 amino acids. V lost 5 bases and J 3 bases, leaving 14 bases between the germline ends. Here the CDR3 reads CASRRTTYYTEAFF. In nucleotides, the CDR3 is TGCGCCAGCAGACGGACGACGTACTACACTGAAGCTTTCTTT.

The chain carries TRBV10-3 and TRBJ1-2; unclear D gene. The V gene lost 10 bases and the J gene lost 3 bases, with 15 bases spanning the gap. There are 13 residues in the CDR3. Germline V CDR1 and CDR2: ENHRY, SYGVKD. The CDR3 spells CATGSSRDYGYTF. The CDR3 nucleotides read TGTGCCACGGGCTCATCTCGGGACTATGGCTACACCTTC.

The genes are TRBV29-1 and TRBJ2-7; D is unresolved. The ends were cut back, 1 base at V and 2 bases at J, with 18 bases in the middle. This CDR3 is built from 16 residues. Per germline, CDR1 SQVTM and CDR2 ANQGSEA. Here the CDR3 reads CSVEVLHSKDAYEQYF. The CDR3 DNA reads TGCAGCGTTGAAGTCCTTCACTCGAAGGACGCCTACGAGCAGTACTTC.

The rearrangement links TRBV7-9 to TRBJ1-2, with TRBD1 matching over 9 bases. The V gene end was trimmed by 1 base and the J gene end by 4 bases; junction bases not matched to a gene: 1. The CDR3 contains 14 residues. Germline loops: CDR1 SEHNR, CDR2 FQNEAQ (reference sequence). CDR3 bases: TGTGCCAGCAGCTTAGGGGGACAGGGCTATGGCTACACCTTC. Its protein product is CASSLGGQGYGYTF.

This sequence joins TRBV28 and TRBJ2-7, with D perhaps matching TRBD1 (6 bases). Trimming cost V 6 bases and J 4 bases, with 16 bases left between them. The CDR3 has 14 amino acids. CDR1 is MDHEN and CDR2 is SYDVKM in the germline V gene. In DNA, the CDR3 is TGTGCCAGCAGATCTGGCAGGGGCGGGTACGAGCAGTACTTC. It codes for CASRSGRGGYEQYF.

CDR3 DNA sequence: TGTGCCAGCAGTTCCCCGGACACTGAAGCTTTCTTT. This encodes CASSSPDTEAFF. V gene TRBV6-6 combines with J gene TRBJ1-1, with D unresolved. This CDR3 comprises 12 residues. Germline CDR1 and CDR2: MNHNY and SVGAGI (reference sequence). V was clipped by 4 bases and J by 3 bases, with 6 bases between them.

The chain employs TRBV25-1 and TRBJ1-4; TRBD1 might be the D (5 bases). Germline values: CDR1 MGHDK, CDR2 SYGVNS. V was pared by 3 bases and J by 3 bases, with 14 bases between. The CDR3 totals 16 residues. The CDR3 bases are TGTGCCAGCAGTGACGGGAGGGGTTATGCTAATGAAAAACTGTTTTTT. Translating it yields CASSDGRGYANEKLFF.

The chain is built from TRBV6-1 and TRBJ2-1; 10 bases agree with TRBD2. J was trimmed by 1 base and V by 6 bases; bases with no gene match: 3. Per the germline V gene, CDR1 is MNHNS and CDR2 is SASEGT. This CDR3 contains 15 residues. The chain's CDR3 is CASSQAGGSYNEQFF. The CDR3 nucleotides read TGTGCCAGCAGCCAAGCGGGAGGGTCCTACAATGAGCAGTTCTTC.

The rearrangement uses TRBV5-1 and TRBJ2-7; no definite D call. The V end was cut by 0 bases, the J end by 6 bases, with 13 bases between. CDR1 is SGHRS, CDR2 YFSETQ, per germline. There are 14 residues in the CDR3. The CDR3 region has the DNA TGCGCCAGCAGCTTGGCACAGCCCCCAAGCGAGCAGTACTTC. Residues: CASSLAQPPSEQYF.

The chain employs TRBV18 and TRBJ2-1, with D tentatively TRBD2 (5 bases). Germline values: CDR1 KGHSH, CDR2 LQKENI. Trimming left V 3 bases short and J 5 bases short, with 11 bases between. The CDR3 loop spans 14 amino acids. The chain's CDR3 is CASSPGSRNNEQFF. The CDR3 DNA reads as TGTGCCAGCTCACCGGGGAGTAGGAACAATGAGCAGTTCTTC.

This CDR3 is CASSDQAGGPYEQYF. In nucleotides, the CDR3 is TGTGCCAGCAGTGATCAAGCGGGAGGGCCGTACGAGCAGTACTTC. The chain couples TRBV2 to TRBJ2-7, with 10 positions matching TRBD2. This CDR3 has 15 amino acids. Trimming cost V 3 bases and J 4 bases; bases outside gene matches: 6. In germline, CDR1 is SNHLY, CDR2 FYNNEI.

V usage is TRBV6-1 and J usage is TRBJ1-2; the D is unclear. This CDR3 is 15 amino acids long. With 4 bases removed from V and 6 bases from J, the gap between germline ends came to 18 bases. Germline lookup yields CDR1 MNHNS and CDR2 SASEGT. CDR3 region: CASSGLLSGGHGYTF. The CDR3 bases are TGTGCCAGCAGTGGATTGCTGTCGGGAGGGCATGGCTACACCTTC.

This clone showed up just a few times. The chain is built from TRBV6-1 and TRBJ1-4; no reliable D call. The CDR3 length is 14 residues. The ends were cut back, 6 bases at V and 7 bases at J, with 15 bases in the middle. Germline V gives CDR1 MNHNS, CDR2 SASEGT. This CDR3 is CASSGSRTVEKLFF. For the CDR3, the DNA is TGTGCCAGCAGCGGATCACGGACGGTTGAAAAACTGTTTTTT.

The chain uses TRBV6-6 and TRBJ1-2; possible D gene TRBD1, 5 bases. Per germline, CDR1 MNHNY and CDR2 SVGAGI (reference sequence). The V and J ends lost 7 bases and 8 bases respectively, with 14 bases between them. This CDR3 spans 12 amino acids. In DNA, the CDR3 is TGTGCCAGCATTAGTGGGGGGAGAGGCTACACCTTC. Translating gives CASISGGRGYTF.

The rearrangement uses TRBV9 and TRBJ2-3; 7 bases fit TRBD2. Germline V gene sequence: CDR1 SGDLS, CDR2 YYNGEE. The CDR3 loop spans 14 amino acids. The ends lost 0 bases at V and 3 bases at J; junction bases unmatched: 1. The CDR3 reads CASSVGGSTDTQYF. Written as DNA, the CDR3 is TGTGCCAGCAGCGTAGGCGGGAGTACAGATACGCAGTATTTT.

J is TRBJ2-7 and V is TRBV27, with D unclear. V dropped 1 base and J dropped 0 bases, with 10 bases sitting between them. The CDR3 spans 15 residues. Germline CDR1 reads MNHEY; CDR2 reads SMNVEV (reference sequence). CDR3 nucleotide sequence: TGTGCCAGCAGTTTATTGGCAGGTAGCTCCTACGAGCAGTACTTC. Its translation: CASSLLAGSSYEQYF.

The V gene is TRBV28, the J gene TRBJ2-5; D is uncertain. The CDR3 consists of 13 residues. V lost 3 bases and J 3 bases, leaving 8 bases between the germline ends. Per the germline V gene, CDR1 is MDHEN and CDR2 is SYDVKM. The CDR3 here is CASSLSYKETQYF. CDR3 in DNA: TGTGCCAGCAGTTTGAGTTACAAAGAGACCCAGTACTTC.

V is TRBV10-3 and J is TRBJ1-4, with D perhaps TRBD1 (6 bases). The germline V and J ends were trimmed by 3 bases and 7 bases, with 15 bases remaining between them. This CDR3 comprises 15 residues. Germline values: CDR1 ENHRY, CDR2 SYGVKD. The chain's CDR3 is CAISDSGAKGEKLFF. Here the CDR3 DNA reads TGTGCCATCAGTGACTCAGGGGCGAAGGGTGAAAAACTGTTTTTT.

V is TRBV2 and J is TRBJ2-1; tentative D call: TRBD2 (5 bases). Trimming removed 7 bases at V and 7 bases at J, with 17 bases between. The CDR3 loop spans 14 amino acids. The germline V gene has CDR1 SNHLY and CDR2 FYNNEI. Here the CDR3 reads CASTRDPSENEQFF. Here the CDR3 DNA reads TGTGCCAGCACCCGGGATCCCTCCGAGAATGAGCAGTTCTTC.

This clone was detected only a few times. Other DNA sequences in the sample encode the same CDR3. This chain joins TRBV5-1 and TRBJ1-4, with TRBD1 as a possible D gene (5 bases). The CDR3 extends over 14 amino acids. Germline CDR1 and CDR2: SGHRS and YFSETQ. V lost 2 bases and J lost 4, with 9 bases in between. The CDR3 region is CASSLDSRNEKLFF. The CDR3, as DNA: TGCGCCAGCAGCTTAGACAGCCGTAATGAAAAACTGTTTTTT.